The source of this T cell receptor (beta chain) is a study of lymphopenia after photon versus proton radiotherapy (dated by TCRdb to about 2019). Regarding the complete study: Photon and proton radiation therapy were compared by the study for their immunological effects in patients with gastrointestinal tumors who developed high-grade lymphopenia. A cohort of some 20 patients with gastrointestinal tumors who received either photon or proton therapy and subsequently developed lymphopenia was included. The goal of the study was to describe how the two radiation modalities differ in their effects on the immune system.

The count of this clone is one. Its antigen is unknown. No base qualities exist here, and no much larger clone lies one base off it. Results the study describes overall, beyond this receptor: The survival association was assessed only in patients who died, and better survival with proton therapy was presented by the authors as a possibility rather than a demonstrated result. After the lymphocyte count nadir, oligoclonal expansion, especially of CD8+ Temra cells, was observed in photon-treated repertoires, and the drop in diversity was driven by this expansion. Proton-treated patients stayed relatively stable during treatment, while photon-treated patients lost naive T cells and TCR diversity and gained effector/memory populations. Across the cohort, among patients who died, a greater drop in TCR diversity after the nadir was inversely correlated with overall survival time.

Library generation was performed with the immunoSEQ multiplex PCR assay. T cell repertoires were profiled by deep sequencing of rearranged TCR beta loci, alongside multiparametric flow cytometry. Held by TCRdb, this immuneACCESS table contains in-frame sequences only and omits some clones. Under half of the omission traces to an unresolved V gene where checked; the cause of the rest is unknown. Counted in this sample were fewer than 70,000 clones; 87% of them appeared once. 10% to 12% of the sample is in the top ten clones. V gives up 6 bases and J gives up 1 base, and the segment between their germline ends measures 15 bases. Inclusive of the bounding cysteine and phenylalanine, the CDR3 is 15 residues long. Only the CDR3 DNA is retained, 45 bases long and in frame from the first base. Reading the germline V gene gives CDR1 KGHSH and CDR2 LQKENI.

The material sequenced was peripheral blood, taken from a patient treated with proton-based radiotherapy. This clonotype originated in a man older than 75 with esophageal cancer. Here the chain combines TRBV18 and TRBJ2-5; the D segment cannot be called with confidence. CDR3 reads: CASSSQLPFQETQYF. The sequence in DNA is TGTGCCAGCTCTAGCCAACTTCCCTTCCAAGAGACCCAGTACTTC.